This T cell receptor (beta chain) emerged from a study of prognosis after radiotherapy for stage I lung cancer. The authors amplified TCR beta CDR3 from genomic DNA using two-round multiplex PCR. Primers were specific to each TRBV and TRBJ gene in first-round PCR. TCRdb used MiXCR to reprocess the multiplex PCR reads, holding one entry per CDR3 protein. The sample lists roughly 23,000 distinct CDR3 sequences, around two fifths occurring once. The clonotype was recovered from a donor at least 50 years old with non-small cell lung cancer. The input for sequencing was PBMCs, taken before or after stereotactic body radiation therapy (not recorded which).

CDR3: CSADGGLAGVRNYNEQFF. The CDR3 nucleotides read TGCAGTGCTGACGGGGGCCTAGCGGGCGTTCGTAATTACAATGAGCAGTTCTTC. This chain joins TRBV20-1 and TRBJ2-1; TRBD2 aligns across 8 bases. V lost 5 bases, J lost 4 bases, and 19 bases stayed unmatched. Looked up from germline, CDR1 is DFQATT and CDR2 is SNEGSKA (reference sequence). The CDR3 covers 18 residues.